A single sample gave rise to the 21 T cell receptor beta chains below, sequenced in a study of cytomegalovirus exposure and HLA in healthy donors. The primer mix had 60 Vbeta and 13 Jbeta primers. The assay was immunoSEQ multiplex PCR, and TCRdb's table has in-frame clones only and misses some. The table records about 160,000 clones, 80% to 90% of them present only once. Material: PBMCs. These receptors all come from a woman aged 18 to 35 in good health and CMV-seronegative.

This rearrangement joins TRBV5-6 to TRBJ1-1, with TRBD1 matching 8 bases. The V and J ends lost 2 bases and 4 bases, in that order; junction bases with no gene match: 16. This CDR3 is 18 amino acids long. Per germline, CDR1 SGHDT and CDR2 YYEEEE. Written as DNA, the CDR3 is TGTGCCAGCAGCTTCAGACAGGGGTCGATCAGAAGTCGCACTGAAGCTTTCTTT. This codes for CASSFRQGSIRSRTEAFF. Full variable domain (outside the CDR3, taken from reference TRBV5-6 and TRBJ1-1): DAGVTQSPTHLIKTRGQQVTLRCSPKSGHDTVSWYQQALGQGPQFIFQYYEEEERQRGNFPDRFSGHQFPNYSSELNVNALLLGDSALYLCASSFRQGSIRSRTEAFFGQGTRLTVV.

The chain employs TRBV5-1 and TRBJ2-5, with D perhaps TRBD1 (6 bases). The CDR3 contains 14 residues. The germline V and J ends were trimmed by 0 bases and 5 bases, with 11 bases remaining between them. Germline V gene data show CDR1 as SGHRS and CDR2 as YFSETQ. The CDR3 coding sequence is TGCGCCAGCAGCTTGGGGGCAGGGGAGGAGACCCAGTACTTC. This encodes CASSLGAGEETQYF.

This chain joins TRBV20-1 and TRBJ2-1; D gene uncertain. The CDR3 is 11 residues long. V lost 3 bases to trimming and J lost 9 bases, with 9 bases between them. CDR1 DFQATT and CDR2 SNEGSKA come from the germline V gene (reference sequence). DNA for the CDR3: TGCAGTGCTAGGGCAGGCAGTGAGCAGTTCTTC. This translates into CSARAGSEQFF.

The chain links TRBV10-2 to TRBJ2-7, with D possibly TRBD1 on 6 matching bases. Germline V gives CDR1 WSHSY, CDR2 SAAADI. V was pared by 6 bases and J by 4 bases, with 16 bases between. The length of the CDR3 is 14 residues. The CDR3 DNA is TGCGCCAGCAGAAGTCCAGGGGAGTGGTACGAGCAGTACTTC. Translating it yields CASRSPGEWYEQYF.

This rearrangement joins TRBV11-1 to TRBJ2-7; 15 nucleotides match TRBD2. Trimming took 4 bases from V and 6 from J; bases not matched to a gene: 13. This CDR3 comprises 18 residues. The germline CDR1 and CDR2 sequences are SGHAT and FQDESV (reference sequence). The chain's CDR3 is CASSSGLAGGPGWVEQYF. CDR3 nucleotides: TGTGCCAGCAGCTCCGGACTAGCGGGAGGGCCAGGTTGGGTCGAGCAGTACTTC.

The CDR3 coding sequence is TGTGCCAGCAGTTATCCGGGACAGGGCGGGGAGACCCAGTACTTC. It codes for CASSYPGQGGETQYF. This chain uses TRBV28 with TRBJ2-5, with 9 bases matching TRBD1. V lost 4 bases, J lost 5 bases, and 8 bases stayed unmatched. This CDR3 spans 15 amino acids. The germline V gene has CDR1 MDHEN and CDR2 SYDVKM.

Only a few counts were recorded for this clone. The rearrangement uses TRBV7-9 and TRBJ2-7, with 9 nucleotides matching TRBD2. Germline V lookup: CDR1 SEHNR, CDR2 FQNEAQ (reference sequence). The junction had 8 bases not matched to a gene; V was cut back by 3 bases and J by 2 bases. This CDR3 comprises 16 residues. CDR3 in amino acids: CASSFWLAGSPYEQYF. DNA of the CDR3: TGTGCCAGCAGCTTTTGGCTAGCGGGAAGCCCCTACGAGCAGTACTTC.

The rearrangement joins TRBV4-1 to TRBJ2-3; TRBD2 aligns across 7 bases. The CDR3 runs 17 residues. CDR1 and CDR2 (germline): MGHRA, YSYEKL. V was pared by 4 bases and J by 0 bases, with 10 bases of the junction left unmatched. The CDR3 coding sequence is TGCGCCAGCAGCCTCAAAGGAGCGGGATCTAGCACAGATACGCAGTATTTT. As protein: CASSLKGAGSSTDTQYF.

This sequence joins TRBV11-3 and TRBJ1-1, with no clear D. CDR1 and CDR2 from the germline V gene are SGHNT and YENEEA. CDR3 length equals 18 residues. V shed 2 bases and J shed 2 bases, with 21 bases lying between them. CDR3 DNA sequence: TGTGCCAGCAGCTTAATGGGCCAGCGGTTTCGGGGAAACACTGAAGCTTTCTTT. Encoded protein: CASSLMGQRFRGNTEAFF.

The V call is TRBV7-9, the J call TRBJ1-2; 11 nucleotides agree with TRBD1. This CDR3 contains 17 residues. The germline CDR1 and CDR2 sequences are SEHNR and FQNEAQ (reference sequence). V was clipped by 5 bases and J by 4 bases; unmatched bases: 12. The CDR3 here is CASSIQSPGTGGYGYTF. In nucleotides, the CDR3 is TGTGCCAGCAGCATACAAAGTCCCGGGACAGGGGGCTATGGCTACACCTTC.

The chain joins TRBV28 to TRBJ2-5; no definite D call. From germline, CDR1 is MDHEN and CDR2 SYDVKM. V lost 1 base and J lost 4, with 10 bases in between. The CDR3 contains 14 residues. The CDR3 bases are TGTGCCAGCAGTTTATTAGCCGGCTTAGAGACCCAGTACTTC. It yields the protein CASSLLAGLETQYF.

The V call is TRBV30, the J call TRBJ1-2, with D perhaps TRBD1 (6 bases). Germline V lookup: CDR1 GTSNPN, CDR2 SVGIG (reference sequence). The CDR3 totals 13 residues. V was trimmed by 4 bases and J by 6 bases, leaving 15 bases between them. CDR3 in amino acids: CAWNRGANDGYTF. The CDR3 DNA reads as TGTGCCTGGAATCGGGGGGCGAATGATGGCTACACCTTC.

This clone was observed a few times. The chain employs TRBV11-2 and TRBJ2-1, with TRBD1 identical over 8 bases. V trimming: 4 bases; J trimming: 5 bases; junction bases outside the gene matches: 4. This CDR3 contains 14 residues. Germline lookup yields CDR1 SGHAT and CDR2 FQNNGV. CDR3 sequence reads: CASSSGQGNNEQFF. The CDR3 DNA sequence: TGTGCCAGCAGCTCTGGACAGGGCAACAATGAGCAGTTCTTC.

This chain connects TRBV2 to TRBJ2-7, with 12 nucleotides matching TRBD1. CDR3 length equals 14 residues. V was pared by 6 bases and J by 6 bases, with 6 bases of the junction left unmatched. Germline CDR1 SNHLY, CDR2 FYNNEI. The CDR3 sequence: CASSRGQGAGEQYF. CDR3 in DNA: TGTGCCAGCAGCCGGGGACAGGGGGCTGGCGAGCAGTACTTC.

This chain uses TRBV10-3 with TRBJ2-1; D is ambiguous. Trimming shortened V by 9 bases and J by 2 bases, and 14 bases separated the two germline ends. The CDR3 spans 14 residues. The germline V gene encodes CDR1 ENHRY and CDR2 SYGVKD. The CDR3 nucleotides read TGTGCCATGTGCCCGGGTCCCCCCTACAATGAGCAGTTCTTC. Translation gives CAMCPGPPYNEQFF.

The chain carries TRBV13 and TRBJ2-7; 8 bases align to TRBD1. Per germline, CDR1 PRHDT and CDR2 FYEKMQ (reference sequence). The CDR3 is 16 amino acids. V dropped 5 bases and J dropped 4; count of bases not matched to a gene: 13. CDR3 coding DNA: TGTGCCAGCAGCGTAGCTGGTGGGCAGGGGGCTTACGAGCAGTACTTC. Translation gives CASSVAGGQGAYEQYF.

The rearrangement joins TRBV14 to TRBJ2-1; 9 bases match TRBD2. With 1 base clipped from V and 2 bases from J, the junction kept 6 bases outside the gene matches. CDR1 and CDR2 (germline): SGHDN, FVKESK. This CDR3 spans 17 amino acids. As DNA, the CDR3 is TGTGCCAGCAGCCAAGCTACTAGCGGGTTTACCTACAATGAGCAGTTCTTC. It encodes CASSQATSGFTYNEQFF.

This sequence joins TRBV6-6 and TRBJ2-7; TRBD2 is a possible D gene (6 bases). V shed 4 bases and J shed 0 bases, with 13 bases lying between them. This CDR3 contains 15 residues. CDR1 and CDR2 (germline): MNHNY, SVGAGI (reference sequence). The CDR3: CASSLAEPRSYEQYF. As DNA, the CDR3 is TGTGCCAGCAGTTTAGCGGAGCCCCGCTCCTACGAGCAGTACTTC.

The chain is built from TRBV19 and TRBJ2-7; D not certain. Germline V lookup: CDR1 LNHDA, CDR2 SQIVND (reference sequence). This CDR3 contains 14 residues. Trimming took 3 bases from V and 7 from J, leaving 16 bases between them. The CDR3 is CASSINKAALEQYF. The DNA for the CDR3 is TGTGCCAGTAGTATTAACAAGGCGGCTCTTGAGCAGTACTTC.

As concerns this clone: Other DNA variants within this sample encode the same CDR3. This rearrangement joins TRBV7-2 to TRBJ1-5; a weak D match, TRBD1 (5 bases). The CDR3 consists of 14 residues. Germline V gene lookup returns CDR1 SGHTA and CDR2 FQGNSA. V gave up 1 base and J gave up 4 bases, with 8 bases separating them. This chain's CDR3 is CASSLVSGNQPQHF. The CDR3 nucleotides read TGTGCCAGCAGCTTAGTATCAGGGAATCAGCCCCAGCATTTT.

V is TRBV2 and J is TRBJ2-2, with 8 positions matching TRBD1. CDR3 length equals 15 residues. From germline, CDR1 is SNHLY and CDR2 FYNNEI. With 2 bases clipped from V and 4 bases from J, the junction kept 3 bases outside the gene matches. In nucleotides, the CDR3 is TGTGCCAGCAGTGAACAGGGGGCGTTCACCGGGGAGCTGTTTTTT. The encoded protein is CASSEQGAFTGELFF.